This T cell receptor (beta chain) was sequenced in a study of T cell responses to AZD1222 COVID-19 vaccine. This clone was seen a single time. The repertoire was sequenced with immunoSEQ multiplex PCR; TCRdb's copy has only in-frame clones and lacks some. This sample has approximately 80,000 clones, with 75% to 90% found just once. The source is an adult in good health. The sequencing used peripheral blood, collected on day 0 of AZD1222 vaccination.

The CDR3 here is CASSLISTDTQYF. The DNA of the CDR3 is TGTGCCAGCAGTCTTATCAGCACAGATACGCAGTATTTT. The chain is built from TRBV7-2 and TRBJ2-3; D gene unclear. The V end was cut by 6 bases, the J end by 0 bases, with 7 bases between. Germline V gene sequence: CDR1 SGHTA, CDR2 FQGNSA. The CDR3 runs 13 residues.